This is a list of T cell receptor beta chains from one sample in a study of cytomegalovirus exposure and HLA in healthy donors. The assay was immunoSEQ multiplex PCR, and TCRdb's table has in-frame clones only and misses some. This sample has 130,000 or so clones; around three fifths occur once, and the top ten carry approximately 1.8%. The sequencing input was PBMCs. These receptors were obtained from a male donor in good health and CMV-seronegative. Both conserved end residues are part of each CDR3. D genes are given only for firm matches. Rows may omit the clone size; those that give it use once, few, many or a size class.

CDR3nt	CDR3aa	v_gene	j_gene	d_gene	abundance
TGTGCCAGCAGCGCCCAATGGACTAGCGGGGGGGCCCAGTCCTACGAGCAGTACTTC	CASSAQWTSGGAQSYEQYF	TRBV21-1	TRBJ2-7	NA	NA
TGTGCCTGTATAGGGACAGGGCGGCAGCCCCAGCATTTT	CACIGTGRQPQHF	TRBV30	TRBJ1-5	TRBD1	few
TGTGCCACTGGGACAGGGACGTATAGCAATCAGCCCCAGCATTTT	CATGTGTYSNQPQHF	TRBV10-3	TRBJ1-5	TRBD1	NA
TGTGCCAGCAGTTTACGCACTGAAGCTTTCTTT	CASSLRTEAFF	TRBV28	TRBJ1-1	NA	NA
TGTGCCAGCAGCTTAGGGGTCGGGGGGGGAGAGACCCAGTACTTC	CASSLGVGGGETQYF	TRBV7-6	TRBJ2-5	TRBD2	few
TGTGCCAGCAGCGCCGTGATGGGGGAGGTCTATGGCTACACCTTC	CASSAVMGEVYGYTF	TRBV6-5	TRBJ1-2	NA	NA
TGTGCCAGCAGCAAATGGGGGGGGGACGGTGATCAGCCCCAGCATTTT	CASSKWGGDGDQPQHF	TRBV21-1	TRBJ1-5	NA	few
TGTGCCAGTAGTATAATGGGCGGGGGGAACACTGAAGCTTTCTTT	CASSIMGGGNTEAFF	TRBV19	TRBJ1-1	NA	few
TGTGCCAGCGGGGGTGGACAGGGGAATCAGCCCCAGCATTTT	CASGGGQGNQPQHF	TRBV28	TRBJ1-5	TRBD1	NA
TGTGCCAGCAGCTTAATCCCCGTAGAAACGCAGTTCTTC	CASSLIPVETQFF	TRBV7-3	TRBJ2-1	NA	NA
TGCGCCAGCAGCCAAGACCCCTATAACACTGAAGCTTTCTTT	CASSQDPYNTEAFF	TRBV4-1	TRBJ1-1	NA	few
TGTGCCAGTAGTATATTCAGGGTTGGGGCCAACGTCCTGACTTTC	CASSIFRVGANVLTF	TRBV19	TRBJ2-6	NA	NA
TGTGCCAGCAGCTCCAACCGTAAGGGACAGGGGAAGCGCGAGCAGTACTTC	CASSSNRKGQGKREQYF	TRBV13	TRBJ2-7	TRBD1	NA
TGTGCCAGCAGCCCCGGGACAGGGGGCCATTCACCCCTCCACTTT	CASSPGTGGHSPLHF	TRBV6-1	TRBJ1-6	TRBD1	few
TGTGCCAGCAGCCAAGCCTGGGAGCAGTACTTC	CASSQAWEQYF	TRBV7-9	TRBJ2-7	NA	NA
TGTGCCAGCAGTTCCCAGGGGGCGGACACCATATATTTT	CASSSQGADTIYF	TRBV27	TRBJ1-3	TRBD1	NA
TGTGCCAGCAGCTTATCCGGCTCCTACAATGAGCAGTTCTTC	CASSLSGSYNEQFF	TRBV11-2	TRBJ2-1	NA	NA
TGCAGTGCTGGGGCCATCTATGGCTACACCTTC	CSAGAIYGYTF	TRBV20-1	TRBJ1-2	NA	NA
TGTGCCAGTAGTATGATTGGGGGACAGATTGGCTACACCTTC	CASSMIGGQIGYTF	TRBV19	TRBJ1-2	TRBD1	few
TGTGCCAGCAGCTCGTTCCGGGACAGGAACACCGGGGAGCTGTTTTTT	CASSSFRDRNTGELFF	TRBV7-8	TRBJ2-2	TRBD1	NA
TGTGCCAGCAGTTATCAGGGGGCTGGAAACACCATATATTTT	CASSYQGAGNTIYF	TRBV6-5	TRBJ1-3	TRBD1	NA
TGTGCCAGCAGTGAAGGGGGCCTGTACAATGAGCAGTTCTTC	CASSEGGLYNEQFF	TRBV6-1	TRBJ2-1	NA	NA
TGTGCCAGCTCACGGGAAGATAAAAACATTCAGTACTTC	CASSREDKNIQYF	TRBV2	TRBJ2-4	NA	few
TGTGCCTGGAGCTCCCCGGGCAGGGACAATGGCTACACCTTC	CAWSSPGRDNGYTF	TRBV30	TRBJ1-2	NA	few
TGTGCCAGCCCGGGAAGGGTTAACACTGAAGCTTTCTTT	CASPGRVNTEAFF	TRBV27	TRBJ1-1	NA	NA
TGTGCCAGCAGCTTAACCTACAGGAGCGAGCAGTGCTTC	CASSLTYRSEQCF	TRBV2	TRBJ2-7	NA	NA
TGTGCCAGCAGTCGGGGCACCGGGGAGCTGTTTTTT	CASSRGTGELFF	TRBV6-4	TRBJ2-2	NA	NA
TGTGCCAGCAGGCCGGGACAGAACTACGAGCAGTACTTC	CASRPGQNYEQYF	TRBV6-1	TRBJ2-7	TRBD1	few
TGTGCCAGCAGCGTAGGTTCAGGGGTCTATGGCTACACCTTC	CASSVGSGVYGYTF	TRBV9	TRBJ1-2	NA	once
TGTGCCAGTAGTCCCAGTCACCTCAATAGCAATCAGCCCCAGCATTTT	CASSPSHLNSNQPQHF	TRBV19	TRBJ1-5	NA	NA
TGTGCCAGCAGTGAACGGGGGACCTCCTACGAGCAGTACTTC	CASSERGTSYEQYF	TRBV6-1	TRBJ2-7	NA	NA
TGTGCCAGTAGTATAGATTACAGGGGCGGCAATCAGCCCCAGCATTTT	CASSIDYRGGNQPQHF	TRBV19	TRBJ1-5	TRBD1	NA
TGTGCCTGGAATAAAGGGGGCTCCTACGAGCAGTACTTC	CAWNKGGSYEQYF	TRBV30	TRBJ2-7	NA	NA
TGTGCCAGCAGCTTAGCTGACAGGGGGCGAAATTCACCCCTCCACTTT	CASSLADRGRNSPLHF	TRBV7-6	TRBJ1-6	TRBD1	once
TGTGCCAGCAGTTTGACAGGGAACGACGAGCAGTACTTC	CASSLTGNDEQYF	TRBV27	TRBJ2-7	TRBD1	few
TGTGCCAGCAGTTACTCCCGACAGGGGGACACTGAAGCTTTCTTT	CASSYSRQGDTEAFF	TRBV6-5	TRBJ1-1	TRBD1	NA
TGTGCCAGCAGCTTAGATCAAATTCAGCCCCAGCATTTT	CASSLDQIQPQHF	TRBV11-2	TRBJ1-5	NA	NA
TGTGCCAGCTCACCACCCAGGGTAATGGAGACTGAAGCTTTCTTT	CASSPPRVMETEAFF	TRBV18	TRBJ1-1	NA	NA
TGTGCCTCCCCGAAGGGGACTGAAGCTTTCTTT	CASPKGTEAFF	TRBV30	TRBJ1-1	NA	NA
TGTGCCAGCAGTGACTCGAGGGTCAACACTGAAGCTTTCTTT	CASSDSRVNTEAFF	TRBV6-4	TRBJ1-1	NA	NA
TGCAGCGTAGACAGGGGGCCGGCTGAAGCTTTCTTT	CSVDRGPAEAFF	TRBV29-1	TRBJ1-1	TRBD1	NA
TGTGCCAGCAGCTTAGAGGCGGGACGCTCCTACGAGCAGTACTTC	CASSLEAGRSYEQYF	TRBV7-2	TRBJ2-7	NA	NA
TGTGCCAGTAGTCAGGGCGCTCAGCCCCAGCATTTT	CASSQGAQPQHF	TRBV19	TRBJ1-5	NA	once
TGTGCCAGCAGTGAATTAGCAGTCACCTACAATGAGCAGTTCTTC	CASSELAVTYNEQFF	TRBV6-1	TRBJ2-1	NA	few
TGTGCCAGCAGGGCGACTGGGAGTCTCACAGATACGCAGTATTTT	CASRATGSLTDTQYF	TRBV14	TRBJ2-3	NA	NA
TGTGCCAGCAGCCCCAGGCGTTCCTCTCGTAGCGGGTCCGATACGCAGTATTTT	CASSPRRSSRSGSDTQYF	TRBV7-7	TRBJ2-3	TRBD2	once
TGCGCCAGCAGCTTGGAAGGGACAGGCCTCTACAATGAGCAGTTCTTC	CASSLEGTGLYNEQFF	TRBV5-1	TRBJ2-1	TRBD1	once
TGTGCCAGCAGCCTGCGGACAGGGGGCGGGGAGACCCAGTACTTC	CASSLRTGGGETQYF	TRBV7-9	TRBJ2-5	TRBD1	NA
TGTGCCAGCAGCCCACCGGGTTTGGTTGGCTACAATGAGCAGTTCTTC	CASSPPGLVGYNEQFF	TRBV7-2	TRBJ2-1	NA	NA
TGTGCCAGCAGGGCTAGCGGGGGGAGCTCCTACGAGCAGTACTTC	CASRASGGSSYEQYF	TRBV21-1	TRBJ2-7	NA	once
TGTGCCAGCAGCTTAGCCGTGTCAGGGGGCGGTGAAAAACTGTTTTTT	CASSLAVSGGGEKLFF	TRBV7-9	TRBJ1-4	TRBD1	many
TGCGCCAGCAGATACAGGGATAAAGGGACCTACGAGCAGTACTTC	CASRYRDKGTYEQYF	TRBV5-1	TRBJ2-7	NA	NA
TGTGCCAGCAACTACCGGGACAGGGAGCGGGCTTTCTTT	CASNYRDRERAFF	TRBV5-8	TRBJ1-1	TRBD1	once
TGTGCCAGCAGCGTAGATCCGGGACAGGGAAATTCACCCCTCCACTTT	CASSVDPGQGNSPLHF	TRBV9	TRBJ1-6	TRBD1	NA
TGTGCCAGCAGCCAAGTATCCGGGGAGCTGTTTTTT	CASSQVSGELFF	TRBV4-2	TRBJ2-2	NA	NA